Listed here are 21 T cell receptor beta chains from one sample, sequenced in a study of response to subunit inactivated influenza vaccine. TCRdb reprocessed the RT-PCR reads with MiXCR, giving one entry per CDR3 protein. The profile covers approximately 520,000 distinct CDR3 sequences, with more than 15% appearing a single time and 3% to 3.5% taken by the ten largest. The source material was CD4+ T cells sorted from PBMCs, sampled around 25 months after vaccination. Source of these receptors: a man aged 50 to 69 who received an inactivated influenza vaccine.

This clonotype was found many times. V usage is TRBV12-3 or TRBV12-4 and J usage is TRBJ1-1; D not resolved. The CDR3 runs to 13 residues. V lost 2 bases to trimming and J lost 8 bases, with 12 bases between them. The CDR3 DNA reads TGTGCCAGCAGTTTAAATCTTGTACAGGAAGCTTTCTTT. Its protein product is CASSLNLVQEAFF.

The chain joins TRBV3-1 to TRBJ2-4; D remains unclear. The CDR3 extends over 17 amino acids. The germline gives CDR1 LGHDT, CDR2 YNNKEL (reference sequence). The V gene lost 0 bases and the J gene lost 0 bases, with 12 bases spanning the gap. The CDR3 sequence: CASSQDGIRLAKNIQYF. CDR3 in DNA: TGTGCCAGCAGCCAAGATGGGATTCGGCTAGCCAAAAACATTCAGTACTTC.

J is TRBJ2-7 and V is TRBV20-1, with 11 bases that match TRBD1. CDR1 and CDR2 from the germline V gene are DFQATT and SNEGSKA (reference sequence). V was pared by 0 bases and J by 4 bases, with 8 bases of the junction left unmatched. The CDR3 extends over 16 amino acids. The CDR3: CSARDHGQGAKYEQYF. The CDR3 DNA sequence: TGCAGTGCTAGAGATCACGGACAGGGGGCGAAGTACGAGCAGTACTTC.

This clonotype came up a few times. V gene TRBV28 combines with J gene TRBJ2-3, with 8 bases lining up with TRBD2. The CDR3 consists of 14 residues. CDR1 and CDR2 (germline): MDHEN, SYDVKM. V trimming: 8 bases; J trimming: 4 bases; junction bases outside the gene matches: 8. The CDR3 spells CASLPGGPADTQYF. CDR3 coding DNA: TGTGCCAGCCTCCCGGGGGGGCCGGCAGATACGCAGTATTTT.

The J gene is TRBJ1-2, the V gene TRBV5-6, with D possibly matching TRBD1 (5 bases). This CDR3 contains 15 residues. Germline V gives CDR1 SGHDT, CDR2 YYEEEE. Trimming left V 1 base short and J 2 bases short, with 12 bases between. The CDR3 nucleotides are TGTGCCAGCAGCTTGACCGGGACGGTAAACTATGGCTACACCTTC. Residues: CASSLTGTVNYGYTF. The whole variable domain, remainder taken from reference TRBV5-6 and TRBJ1-2, is DAGVTQSPTHLIKTRGQQVTLRCSPKSGHDTVSWYQQALGQGPQFIFQYYEEEERQRGNFPDRFSGHQFPNYSSELNVNALLLGDSALYLCASSLTGTVNYGYTFGSGTRLTVV.

This chain joins TRBV2 and TRBJ1-6; D is ambiguous. Trimming removed 7 bases from V and 7 bases from J, with 14 bases in between. Per the germline V gene, CDR1 is SNHLY and CDR2 is FYNNEI. This CDR3 comprises 14 residues. The CDR3 sequence: CASTRLPGNSPLHF. CDR3 bases: TGTGCCAGCACCCGACTGCCGGGCAATTCACCCCTCCACTTT.

The chain employs TRBV10-3 and TRBJ2-1; D is perhaps TRBD2 (6 bases). Germline loops: CDR1 ENHRY, CDR2 SYGVKD. V was cut by 9 bases and J by 5 bases, with 17 bases left in between. The CDR3 is made up of 14 amino acids. CDR3 region: CAIKNTGGDNEQFF. CDR3 sequence (DNA): TGTGCCATTAAAAACACCGGAGGGGACAATGAGCAGTTCTTC.

The gene calls are TRBV5-8 and TRBJ1-2, with D perhaps matching TRBD1 (5 bases). CDR3 length equals 14 residues. Trimming removed 3 bases at V and 8 bases at J, with 17 bases between. Germline V gene lookup returns CDR1 SGHTS and CDR2 YDEGEE. The CDR3 region is CASSSLGAQLGYTF. CDR3 sequence (DNA): TGTGCCAGCAGCTCCCTTGGGGCACAACTGGGCTACACCTTC.

This clonotype was observed a few times. The J gene is TRBJ2-1, the V gene TRBV6-5; 7 nucleotides match TRBD1. V was clipped by 6 bases and J by 3 bases; unmatched bases: 8. CDR3 length equals 15 residues. Germline loops: CDR1 MNHEY, CDR2 SVGAGI. For the CDR3, the DNA is TGTGCCAGCAGCTACGACAGGGTTGGCTACAATGAGCAGTTCTTC. Its protein is CASSYDRVGYNEQFF.

This chain connects TRBV5-8 to TRBJ2-1; D uncertain. V was shortened by 0 bases and J by 9 bases, with 10 bases between the two germline ends. Per the germline V gene, CDR1 is SGHTS and CDR2 is YDEGEE. The CDR3 runs to 13 residues. This CDR3 reads CASSLVRLREQFF. CDR3 nucleotides: TGTGCCAGCAGCTTGGTTCGACTGCGTGAGCAGTTCTTC.

The chain links TRBV5-1 to TRBJ1-1; the D gene is possibly TRBD1 (6 bases). The germline V gene has CDR1 SGHRS and CDR2 YFSETQ. The length of the CDR3 is 15 residues. V lost 2 bases and J 2 bases, leaving 13 bases between the germline ends. CDR3 nucleotides: TGCGCCAGCAGCTTCAACGGGGGGCCTAACACTGAAGCTTTCTTT. Residues: CASSFNGGPNTEAFF. Supplemented by reference TRBV5-1 and TRBJ1-1, the full variable domain reads KAGVTQTPRYLIKTRGQQVTLSCSPISGHRSVSWYQQTPGQGLQFLFEYFSETQRNKGNFPGRFSGRQFSNSRSEMNVSTLELGDSALYLCASSFNGGPNTEAFFGQGTRLTVV.

This clonotype has a handful of counts. The CDR3 sequence is CASRPWTGDGYTF. As DNA, the CDR3 is TGTGCCAGCAGACCCTGGACAGGGGATGGCTACACCTTC. This chain links TRBV6-6 with TRBJ1-2; 9 bases match TRBD1. V was pared by 6 bases and J by 6 bases, with 5 bases of the junction left unmatched. The CDR3 has 13 residues. Germline V lookup: CDR1 MNHNY, CDR2 SVGAGI (reference sequence).

The V and J genes are TRBV5-1 and TRBJ2-3; the D is unclear. Looked up from germline, CDR1 is SGHRS and CDR2 is YFSETQ. The V gene lost 1 base and the J gene lost 2 bases, with 11 bases spanning the gap. The CDR3 has 15 amino acids. CDR3 bases: TGCGCCAGCAGCTTGAATGACCGTTCCACAGATACGCAGTATTTT. Encoded protein: CASSLNDRSTDTQYF.

This clonotype was seen a few times. This chain connects TRBV24-1 to TRBJ2-5; 12 bases align to TRBD2. The CDR3 runs 13 residues. Per the germline V gene, CDR1 is KGHDR and CDR2 is SFDVKD. The J segment lost 2 bases and the V segment lost 10 bases, leaving 1 base of the junction unmatched. CDR3 coding DNA: TGTGCCACAGGACTAGCGGGGCAAGAGACCCAGTACTTC. Its translation is CATGLAGQETQYF.

The gene calls are TRBV12-3 or TRBV12-4 and TRBJ1-1; the D is unclear. This CDR3 has 13 amino acids. Trimming removed 5 bases at V and 0 bases at J, with 7 bases between. CDR3 sequence reads: CASSPELNTEAFF. The CDR3 region has the DNA TGTGCCAGCAGTCCCGAATTGAACACTGAAGCTTTCTTT.

V usage is TRBV12-3 or TRBV12-4 and J usage is TRBJ1-6; 9 positions match TRBD1. This CDR3 contains 14 residues. The V gene end was trimmed by 7 bases and the J gene end by 7 bases; junction bases not matched to a gene: 5. The CDR3, as DNA: TGTGCCAGCAAGCGCGGGACAGGGAATTCACCCCTCCACTTT. Translation gives CASKRGTGNSPLHF.

At least ten counts were recorded for this clonotype. Written as DNA, the CDR3 is TGTGCCAGCAGTTTAAGGTCAGGGGCCAACGTCCTGACTTTC. Encoded protein: CASSLRSGANVLTF. The genes are TRBV12-3 or TRBV12-4 and TRBJ2-6; D not certain. This CDR3 contains 14 residues. The V and J ends lost 2 bases and 4 bases respectively, with 6 bases between them.

This clonotype was seen more than once but under ten times. The chain couples TRBV9 to TRBJ2-3, with TRBD2 matching over 7 bases. This CDR3 contains 14 residues. V was pared by 9 bases and J by 3 bases, with 10 bases of the junction left unmatched. CDR1 SGDLS and CDR2 YYNGEE come from the germline V gene. CDR3 DNA sequence: TGTGCCACCGGGGAGGGAGGGTGGACAGATACGCAGTATTTT. Translating gives CATGEGGWTDTQYF.

The table lists this clonotype with a few counts. The chain couples TRBV29-1 to TRBJ1-3; D uncertain. The CDR3 runs to 14 residues. The V gene lost 3 bases and the J gene lost 0 bases, with 9 bases spanning the gap. The V gene's germline CDR1 is SQVTM and CDR2 ANQGSEA. The CDR3 spells CSVDGGSSGNTIYF. In DNA, the CDR3 is TGCAGCGTTGATGGTGGTTCCTCTGGAAACACCATATATTTT. Variable domain in full (rest from reference TRBV29-1 and TRBJ1-3): SAVISQKPSRDICQRGTSLTIQCQVDSQVTMMFWYRQQPGQSLTLIATANQGSEATYESGFVIDKFPISRPNLTFSTLTVSNMSPEDSSIYLCSVDGGSSGNTIYFGEGSWLTVV.

The chain is built from TRBV3-1 and TRBJ1-5, with a weak D call TRBD1 (6 bases). This CDR3 is built from 13 residues. The germline V and J ends were trimmed by 4 bases and 9 bases, with 13 bases remaining between them. Germline V gene data show CDR1 as LGHDT and CDR2 as YNNKEL (reference sequence). The CDR3 DNA reads as TGTGCCAGCAGCCCTCGAGGGGGGGGGCCCCAGCATTTT. It translates to CASSPRGGGPQHF.

The chain recombines TRBV28 with TRBJ2-3; 9 nucleotides agree with TRBD2. Germline CDR1 reads MDHEN; CDR2 reads SYDVKM. The CDR3 runs 15 residues. V trimming: 6 bases; J trimming: 5 bases; junction bases outside the gene matches: 9. Here the CDR3 reads CASRGLAGPGDTQYF. The CDR3 DNA sequence: TGTGCCAGCAGAGGGCTAGCGGGGCCCGGAGATACGCAGTATTTT. The whole variable domain, filled in from reference TRBV28 and TRBJ2-3, reads DVKVTQSSRYLVKRTGEKVFLECVQDMDHENMFWYRQDPGLGLRLIYFSYDVKMKEKGDIPEGYSVSREKKERFSLILESASTNQTSMYLCASRGLAGPGDTQYFGPGTRLTVL.